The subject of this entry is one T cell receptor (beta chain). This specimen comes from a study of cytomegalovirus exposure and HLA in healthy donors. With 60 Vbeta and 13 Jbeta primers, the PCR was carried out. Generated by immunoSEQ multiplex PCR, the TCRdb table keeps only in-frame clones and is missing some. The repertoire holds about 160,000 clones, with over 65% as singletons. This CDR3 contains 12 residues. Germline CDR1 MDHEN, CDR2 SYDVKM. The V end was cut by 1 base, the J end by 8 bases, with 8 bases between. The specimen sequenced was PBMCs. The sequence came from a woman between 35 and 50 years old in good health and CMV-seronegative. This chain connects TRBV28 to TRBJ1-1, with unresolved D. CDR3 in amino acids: CASSLYPQEAFF. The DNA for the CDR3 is TGTGCCAGCAGTTTATACCCCCAGGAAGCTTTCTTT. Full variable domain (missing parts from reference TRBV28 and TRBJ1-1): DVKVTQSSRYLVKRTGEKVFLECVQDMDHENMFWYRQDPGLGLRLIYFSYDVKMKEKGDIPEGYSVSREKKERFSLILESASTNQTSMYLCASSLYPQEAFFGQGTRLTVV.